Below, one TCR beta chain is given with its context. Its antigen is currently unknown. The data were obtained in a study of cytomegalovirus exposure and HLA in healthy donors. Amplification used 60 Vbeta primers and 13 Jbeta primers. Sequenced by immunoSEQ multiplex PCR; TCRdb stores in-frame clones only, minus some. Seen here are 200,000 to 250,000 clones, approximately 82% observed once, and the top ten hold 0.63%. CDR1 and CDR2 from the germline V gene are MGHDK and SYGVNS. Trimming pared 7 bases from V and 4 bases from J, leaving 10 bases between. This CDR3 region has 12 residues. Findings and limits, study-wide: In a later analysis, TCR beta V- and J-gene trimming was associated with a missense DCLRE1C variant. DRB1 showed the most TCR associations and HLA-C the fewest in a later analysis, as rates varied by HLA locus. What was likely a sequencing artifact was a cluster of highly shared sequence variants.

There were likely unrecorded immune exposures, though donors were nominally healthy when sampled. This rearrangement joins TRBV25-1 to TRBJ1-1; possible D gene TRBD1, 6 bases. The sequenced sample was PBMCs. The clonotype originates from a man aged 18 to 30 in good health and CMV-seronegative. Here the CDR3 reads CASTDRSTEAFF. In DNA, the CDR3 is TGTGCCAGCACCGACAGGAGCACTGAAGCTTTCTTT. Based on the CDR3 plus reference TRBV25-1 and TRBJ1-1, the full variable domain is EADIYQTPRYLVIGTGKKITLECSQTMGHDKMYWYQQDPGMELHLIHYSYGVNSTEKGDLSSESTVSRIRTEHFPLTLESARPSHTSQYLCASTDRSTEAFFGQGTRLTVV.